This T cell receptor beta chain originates from a study of blood T cells in healthy people across ages. Peripheral blood was drawn, ten milliliters per donor. The authors isolated at least 6.5 million PBMCs per sample. Concerning this clonotype itself: Its matching antigen is unknown.

Alongside a J-beta primer mix, a sample-barcoded 5' primer served in a second PCR lasting roughly 7 to 11 cycles. TCRdb used MiXCR to reprocess the 5' RACE reads, holding one entry per CDR3 protein. The sample lists more than 550,000 distinct CDR3 sequences; about 20% were seen once. Study-wide points: Unsorted PBMC input precluded a conclusive naive versus antigen-experienced comparison. The fall in TCR beta diversity per million T cells was roughly linear with age.

Germline V CDR1 and CDR2: ENHRY, SYGVKD. The J segment lost 1 base and the V segment lost 8 bases, leaving 0 bases of the junction unmatched. The CDR3 extends over 14 amino acids. The chain has TRBV10-3 and TRBJ2-3, with 13 bases aligning to TRBD2. Material: blood. The receptor comes from a man between 65 and 79 years old in good health. The CDR3 reads CAIGLAGGTDTQYF. The CDR3 DNA reads TGTGCCATCGGACTAGCGGGAGGCACAGATACGCAGTATTTT.